This TCR beta chain was identified in a study of T cell repertoires in cytomegalovirus infection. About the study: Through public TCR beta signatures, both CMV infection and matching HLA type were indicated.

This CDR3 has 16 residues. Points from the study as a whole: CMV-specific TCR beta clonotypes restricted by HLA-C were the ones dominating the ex vivo response. Cumulative frequency (of public TCR beta family members) identified carriers of CMV plus the relevant HLA.

As for this clonotype: Its antigen remains unidentified. The junction does not match germline at one end; this may be a read error.

Each CDR3 protein gets one entry after TCRdb re-called the reads with MiXCR. The data show around 200,000 distinct CDR3 sequences, with 35% to 45% seen just once and 59% held by the top ten. The receptor comes from a human donor in good health (CMV status not recorded). Some clones in this sample may be carry-over from other donors' samples. The sample in question was CD8+ T cells from cultured PBMCs, obtained from culture after CMV antigen stimulation. The genes are TRBV5-3 and TRBJ2-5, with TRBD2 matching over 11 bases. TRBV5-3 carries the ORF label, with uncertain function. The CDR3 sequence: CASSLEVAGGPETQYF. DNA for the CDR3: TGTGCCAGCAGCTTGGAGGTAGCGGGAGGGCCAGAGACCCAGTACTTC.